This T cell receptor beta chain was obtained from a study of blood T cell repertoires in COVID-19. Study in general: Researchers got acute and convalescent COVID-19 samples from the United States, Italy and Spain.

The method was immunoSEQ multiplex PCR; TCRdb's version includes in-frame clones alone and lacks a portion of them. The sample lists approximately 220,000 clones, 88% occurring once. Germline V gene lookup returns CDR1 MNHEY and CDR2 SVGAGI. With 6 bases removed from V and 2 bases from J, the gap between germline ends came to 16 bases. This CDR3 has 15 residues. The chain recombines TRBV6-5 with TRBJ1-2, with TRBD1 as a possible D gene (6 bases). The TCR originated in a woman in her thirties who had recovered from COVID-19. Sequenced: PBMCs or T cells enriched from blood (not recorded which). The CDR3 DNA sequence: TGTGCCAGCAGGACCCCGGGACAAAAAAACTATGGCTACACCTTC. As protein: CASRTPGQKNYGYTF.